Following are 28 T cell receptor beta chains from one sample sequenced in a study of spatial heterogeneity in lung cancer. TCRdb passed the 5' RACE reads through MiXCR, listing each CDR3 protein once. The table lists 2,500 or so distinct CDR3 sequences, less than 15% of them singletons. As for time point: sample taken at primary tumor resection. Unsorted whole RNA of tumor, nontumor lung or frozen PBMC was sequenced. Sample: PBMCs, taken at surgery. These receptors were taken from a male donor with early-stage non-small cell lung cancer.

This rearrangement joins TRBV9 to TRBJ1-1; 7 nucleotides align to TRBD1. CDR3 size: 18 residues. Unmatched junction bases numbered 19, after V lost 8 bases and J lost 0 bases. In germline, CDR1 is SGDLS, CDR2 YYNGEE. CDR3 protein: CASIIRGQGPQVNTEAFF. The CDR3 DNA reads TGTGCCAGTATTATTAGGGGGCAGGGGCCCCAGGTGAACACTGAAGCTTTCTTT.

This rearrangement joins TRBV7-2 to TRBJ1-1; 11 bases are a match to TRBD1. The V and J ends lost 3 bases and 4 bases, in that order; junction bases with no gene match: 4. Per the germline V gene, CDR1 is SGHTA and CDR2 is FQGNSA. This CDR3 comprises 15 residues. This chain's CDR3 is CASSFSGTGGTEAFF. The CDR3 region has the DNA TGTGCCAGCAGCTTCTCCGGGACAGGGGGCACTGAAGCTTTCTTT.

By frequency in the sample, this clonotype is medium-sized. The chain joins TRBV20-1 to TRBJ1-2; possible D gene TRBD1, 5 bases. The germline gives CDR1 DFQATT, CDR2 SNEGSKA (reference sequence). V was pared by 4 bases and J by 3 bases, with 9 bases between. The CDR3 totals 12 residues. The CDR3 sequence is CSATGSDYGYTF. In DNA form, the CDR3 reads TGCAGTGCTACAGGGTCGGACTATGGCTACACCTTC.

This clonotype appeared many times. The gene calls are TRBV11-2 and TRBJ2-7; 9 positions agree with TRBD2. The J segment lost 4 bases and the V segment lost 0 bases, leaving 4 bases of the junction unmatched. This CDR3 has 15 residues. Germline CDR1 SGHAT, CDR2 FQNNGV. CDR3: CASSLDSGSLYEQYF. The CDR3 coding sequence is TGTGCCAGCAGCTTAGATAGCGGGAGTCTTTACGAGCAGTACTTC.

This clonotype ranks as medium-sized (0.01 to 0.1%). The chain joins TRBV9 to TRBJ1-2; weak D call: TRBD1 (6 bases). The CDR3 totals 14 residues. Trimming took off 3 bases at V and 4 bases at J, with 13 bases between the two ends. Looked up from germline, CDR1 is SGDLS and CDR2 is YYNGEE. CDR3 coding DNA: TGTGCCAGCAGCGACGGACAGCTCTCCTATGGCTACACCTTC. This translates into CASSDGQLSYGYTF.

This clonotype appeared many times. The V gene is TRBV6-2 or TRBV6-3, the J gene TRBJ2-7; no firm D call. CDR1 and CDR2 from the germline V gene are MNHEY and SVGEGT. The CDR3 runs to 11 residues. Deletions cut 6 bases from V and 6 bases from J, with 9 bases between. CDR3 loop: CASSPSSEQYF. The DNA of the CDR3 is TGTGCCAGCAGCCCCAGCTCCGAGCAGTACTTC.

This clonotype is labeled as medium-sized. The chain carries TRBV23-1 and TRBJ2-3; D is uncertain. TRBV23-1 is noted as an ORF with a role that remains uncertain. V dropped 7 bases and J dropped 2 bases, with 10 bases sitting between them. This CDR3 comprises 13 residues. Here the CDR3 DNA reads TGCGCCAGCACCCGGCGGATCACAGATACGCAGTATTTT. Its translation is CASTRRITDTQYF.

This clonotype is medium-sized in the sample. V gene TRBV7-6 combines with J gene TRBJ2-7, with D perhaps being TRBD1 or TRBD2 (5 bases each). This CDR3 comprises 13 residues. V dropped 5 bases and J dropped 3 bases, with 11 bases sitting between them. The germline CDR1 and CDR2 sequences are SGHVS and FNYEAQ. CDR3: CASSVGPGYEQYF. CDR3 nucleotides: TGTGCCAGCAGCGTGGGACCGGGCTACGAGCAGTACTTC.

Sample share makes this clonotype medium-sized (0.01 to 0.1%). This chain links TRBV28 with TRBJ1-2; D possibly corresponds to TRBD1 (6 bases). This CDR3 has 17 residues. The V gene lost 8 bases and the J gene lost 2 bases, with 24 bases spanning the gap. Germline CDR1 and CDR2: MDHEN and SYDVKM. CDR3 nucleotide sequence: TGTGCCAGCCCTCTTATGGGCAGGGGAAGCAAGAACTATGGCTACACCTTC. As protein: CASPLMGRGSKNYGYTF.

This clonotype is categorized as medium-sized. Germline is not matched at one junction end, which may reflect a read error. The rearrangement links TRBV20-1 to TRBJ2-2, with a weak D call TRBD2 (6 bases). CDR3 length: 16 amino acids. Per germline, CDR1 DFQATT and CDR2 SNEGSKA (reference sequence). DNA of the CDR3: TGCAGTGCTAGAGATCCGCTAGGCGGGAACGCCGGGGAGCTGTTTTTT. It yields the protein CSARDPLGGNAGELFF.

This clonotype is labeled medium-sized. The chain combines TRBV6-2 or TRBV6-3 with TRBJ2-1; a possible D gene is TRBD1 (5 bases). CDR1 and CDR2 from the germline V gene are MNHEY and SVGEGT. The V end lost 2 bases, the J end lost 4 bases, and 12 bases lay between the germline ends. There are 15 residues in the CDR3. CDR3: CASSYLPDKYNEQFF. CDR3 DNA: TGTGCCAGCAGTTACCTCCCGGACAAGTACAATGAGCAGTTCTTC.

This clonotype is medium-sized (0.01 to 0.1%) by share. The genes are TRBV6-5 and TRBJ1-5; 9 bases map to TRBD1. Germline loops: CDR1 MNHEY, CDR2 SVGAGI. The CDR3 is made up of 15 amino acids. The V gene end was trimmed by 5 bases and the J gene end by 4 bases; junction bases not matched to a gene: 6. The CDR3 DNA follows: TGTGCCAGCAGTACGGGACAGGGAGGGAATCAGCCCCAGCATTTT. Protein: CASSTGQGGNQPQHF.

The sample holds many counts of this clonotype. The V gene is TRBV7-8, the J gene TRBJ2-2; D not resolved. Trimming left V 5 bases short and J 8 bases short, with 6 bases between. The CDR3 contains 11 residues. Germline CDR1 reads SGHVS; CDR2 reads FQNEAQ. The CDR3 DNA reads as TGTGCCAGCAGCCCGAAAGGGGAGCTGTTTTTT. Encoded protein: CASSPKGELFF.

The J gene is TRBJ1-3, the V gene TRBV7-9; no clear D gene. CDR3 length equals 15 residues. Trimming removed 5 bases from V and 3 bases from J, with 14 bases in between. CDR1 SEHNR and CDR2 FQNEAQ come from the germline V gene (reference sequence). The CDR3 region is CASSPAHTGGNTIYF. CDR3 nucleotide sequence: TGTGCCAGCAGCCCCGCTCATACCGGTGGAAACACCATATATTTT.

This rearrangement joins TRBV11-2 to TRBJ1-5; D is ambiguous. Germline CDR1 SGHAT, CDR2 FQNNGV. The CDR3 runs to 10 residues. In DNA form, the CDR3 reads TGTGCTGGTAGCAATCAGCCCCAGCATTTT. Translating gives CAGSNQPQHF. The full variable domain, in which reference TRBV11-2 and TRBJ1-5 provide the parts outside the CDR3, is EAGVAQSPRYKIIEKRQSVAFWCNPISGHATLYWYQQILGQGPKLLIQFQNNGVVDDSQLPKDRFSAERLKGVDSTLKIQPAKLEDSAVYLCAGSNQPQHFGDGTRLSIL.

In its sample, this clonotype is medium-sized. V usage is TRBV12-3 or TRBV12-4 and J usage is TRBJ2-3; D is perhaps TRBD1 (6 bases). The CDR3 loop spans 13 amino acids. The ends were cut back, 6 bases at V and 6 bases at J, with 13 bases in the middle. The CDR3 region is CASSPAGEDTQYF. In DNA form, the CDR3 reads TGTGCCAGCAGCCCGGCAGGGGAGGATACGCAGTATTTT.

This clonotype has at least ten counts. The chain has TRBV12-3 or TRBV12-4 and TRBJ2-2; 10 bases line up with TRBD1. The CDR3 sequence is 16 residues long. V trimming: 6 bases; J trimming: 2 bases; junction bases outside the gene matches: 6. CDR3 in amino acids: CASRRGTGANTGELFF. CDR3 bases: TGTGCCAGCAGGCGAGGGACAGGGGCTAACACCGGGGAGCTGTTTTTT.

This clonotype was counted between two and nine times. V and J are TRBV4-2 and TRBJ2-7; 13 bases match TRBD2. This CDR3 is built from 12 residues. Germline V CDR1 and CDR2: LGHNA, YNFKEQ. The CDR3 here is CAAGLAGREQYF. The CDR3 coding sequence is TGTGCGGCGGGACTAGCGGGACGTGAGCAGTACTTC.

This clonotype is termed medium-sized (0.01 to 0.1%). The chain carries TRBV27 and TRBJ2-7; the match to TRBD1 covers 8 bases. V was clipped by 8 bases and J by 3 bases; unmatched bases: 6. The CDR3 length is 13 residues. Germline lookup yields CDR1 MNHEY and CDR2 SMNVEV (reference sequence). CDR3 amino acids: CASGTRGLYEQYF. The CDR3 nucleotides are TGTGCCAGCGGCACCAGGGGGCTCTACGAGCAGTACTTC.

This clonotype occurred many times. The chain is built from TRBV20-1 and TRBJ2-7; 11 bases agree with TRBD2. V was clipped by 0 bases and J by 4 bases; unmatched bases: 5. The CDR3 totals 15 residues. Germline CDR1 and CDR2: DFQATT and SNEGSKA (reference sequence). The CDR3 bases are TGCAGTGCTAGAGATCCCGGGACTAGCGGATACGAGCAGTACTTC. As protein: CSARDPGTSGYEQYF.

Judged by abundance, this clonotype is medium-sized (0.01 to 0.1%). CDR3 sequence (DNA): TGCAGTGCTAGAGATCCCCTGGCGGGAGACTACAATGAGCAGTTCTTC. It translates to CSARDPLAGDYNEQFF. V usage is TRBV20-1 and J usage is TRBJ2-1, with 7 nucleotides matching TRBD2. V was pared by 0 bases and J by 3 bases, with 8 bases of the junction left unmatched. This CDR3 has 16 residues. The germline V gene has CDR1 DFQATT and CDR2 SNEGSKA (reference sequence).

This clonotype was counted at least ten times. The chain combines TRBV11-2 with TRBJ2-1; D might be TRBD2 (5 bases). Germline lookup yields CDR1 SGHAT and CDR2 FQNNGV. Trimming removed 0 bases at V and 0 bases at J, with 9 bases between. The CDR3 spans 16 residues. The CDR3 region is CASSLELVGSYNEQFF. In DNA, the CDR3 is TGTGCCAGCAGCTTAGAACTAGTAGGCTCCTACAATGAGCAGTTCTTC.

This clonotype is medium-sized in the sample. This likely comes from a read error, as the CDR3 has no conserved phenylalanine or tryptophan at its end. The DNA is omitted, as the CDR3 cannot be located on it reliably, and the CDR3 follows TCRdb's listing. This rearrangement joins TRBV14 to TRBJ1-4; the listed D gene, TRBD1, was not tested against the DNA. The CDR3 spans 12 residues, counting both ends. Germline CDR1 SGHDN, CDR2 FVKESK. The CDR3 protein is CASSPFDGGGGL.

Many counts were recorded for this clonotype. The junction does not match germline at one end; this may be a read error. This chain connects TRBV5-8 to TRBJ2-7; D possibly corresponds to TRBD2 (6 bases). The CDR3 sequence is 17 residues long. CDR1 and CDR2 from the germline V gene are SGHTS and YDEGEE. In DNA form, the CDR3 reads TGTGCCAGCAGCCGGGGTGTTAGCTTGGCGGGATCCTCCGAGCAGTACTTC. It is translated as CASSRGVSLAGSSEQYF.

A few counts support this clonotype. CDR3 in DNA: TGTGCCAGCAACAGGCTCGGGACTTCGAACACCGGGGAGCTGTTTTTT. This translates into CASNRLGTSNTGELFF. The chain recombines TRBV3-1 with TRBJ2-2, with D maybe TRBD2 (6 bases). V was shortened by 7 bases and J by 0 bases, with 15 bases between the two germline ends. The CDR3 is made up of 16 amino acids. Germline V gene lookup returns CDR1 LGHDT and CDR2 YNNKEL (reference sequence). Full variable domain (missing parts from reference TRBV3-1 and TRBJ2-2): DTAVSQTPKYLVTQMGNDKSIKCEQNLGHDTMYWYKQDSKKFLKIMFSYNNKELIINETVPNRFSPKSPDKAHLNLHINSLELGDSAVYFCASNRLGTSNTGELFFGEGSRLTVL.

At least ten counts were recorded for this clonotype. The chain combines TRBV3-1 with TRBJ1-6; D ambiguous. Between the trimmed V and J ends, which lost 4 bases and 7 bases, there was a span of 11 bases. The CDR3 spans 14 residues. Germline CDR1 reads LGHDT; CDR2 reads YNNKEL (reference sequence). CDR3 DNA sequence: TGTGCCAGCAGCCTCGCGGTGGGGAATTCACCCCTCCACTTT. Its translation is CASSLAVGNSPLHF.

This clonotype is medium-sized. The gene calls are TRBV6-5 and TRBJ2-5; 13 nucleotides agree with TRBD2. The CDR3 has 16 residues. Germline CDR1 and CDR2: MNHEY and SVGAGI. The trim removed 2 bases at V and 3 bases at J, leaving 3 bases unmatched. CDR3 loop: CASSYTGLAGEETQYF. The CDR3 nucleotides read TGTGCCAGCAGTTACACTGGACTAGCGGGAGAAGAGACCCAGTACTTC.

V usage is TRBV11-3 and J usage is TRBJ2-1; the D gene could be TRBD1 or TRBD2 (6 bases each). Per germline, CDR1 SGHNT and CDR2 YENEEA. Trimming removed 2 bases from V and 8 bases from J, with 10 bases in between. This CDR3 is built from 13 residues. DNA of the CDR3: TGTGCCAGCAGCTTAAGGGGGGTCGATGAGCAGTTCTTC. Protein product: CASSLRGVDEQFF.